This entry lists 7 T cell receptor beta chains sequenced from one sample in a study of vaccination and CD4 T cells after COVID-19. Treatment in this sample: approximately 10-day PBMC culture with coronavirus spike peptide pools or control peptides (ViraFEST assay). Their antigens are not known. The assay that was used to sequence DNA from cultured CD4+ T cells was the Oncomine TCR Beta short-read assay. TCRdb processed the PCR reads anew with MiXCR; each CDR3 protein has one entry. The sample consists of about 14,000 distinct CDR3 sequences, 25% to 30% of them appearing once. Sample: CD4+ T cells from blood, cultured in vitro. All receptors come from a human donor who had recovered from COVID-19.

The genes are TRBV30 and TRBJ1-2, with D perhaps TRBD1 (5 bases). Germline CDR1 reads GTSNPN; CDR2 reads SVGIG (reference sequence). The length of the CDR3 is 13 residues. The V end was cut by 3 bases, the J end by 4 bases, with 12 bases between. The CDR3 region is CAWSSGGTYGYTF. DNA for the CDR3: TGTGCCTGGAGCAGTGGGGGGACCTATGGCTACACCTTC.

This clonotype was detected a few times. The rearrangement links TRBV7-2 to TRBJ1-2; 9 bases line up with TRBD1. Trimming removed 2 bases from V and 2 bases from J; junction bases left unmatched: 3. From germline, CDR1 is SGHTA and CDR2 FQGNSA. CDR3 length equals 15 residues. CDR3 bases: TGTGCCAGCAGCTTACTTACAGGGGGCAACTATGGCTACACCTTC. As protein: CASSLLTGGNYGYTF.

The chain links TRBV7-8 to TRBJ2-1, with 11 bases fitting TRBD2. CDR3 length: 16 residues. V trimming: 5 bases; J trimming: 8 bases; junction bases outside the gene matches: 11. CDR1 and CDR2 from the germline V gene are SGHVS and FQNEAQ. CDR3 DNA sequence: TGTGCCAGCAGCCTGCAGGGACTAGCGGTAGTTGATGAGCAGTTCTTC. Its protein is CASSLQGLAVVDEQFF.

This clonotype turned up a few times. This sequence joins TRBV20-1 and TRBJ1-2; unclear D gene. Germline V gene data show CDR1 as DFQATT and CDR2 as SNEGSKA (reference sequence). CDR3 length: 12 residues. V was trimmed by 4 bases and J by 8 bases, leaving 14 bases between them. The CDR3 bases are TGCAGTGCTACTTTGGGTAGAGGGGGCTACACCTTC. Protein: CSATLGRGGYTF.

V and J are TRBV20-1 and TRBJ1-6; D remains unclear. The germline V gene encodes CDR1 DFQATT and CDR2 SNEGSKA (reference sequence). The CDR3 contains 14 residues. CDR3 nucleotide sequence: TGCAGGCCGTCAAGGAGTTCGTGGAATTCACCCCTCCACTTT. Protein: CRPSRSSWNSPLHF.

This clonotype was seen more than once but under ten times. V gene TRBV27 combines with J gene TRBJ2-7; perhaps TRBD1 as D (6 bases). CDR1 and CDR2 (germline): MNHEY, SMNVEV (reference sequence). V lost 5 bases and J lost 3, with 17 bases in between. The CDR3 length is 15 residues. In DNA, the CDR3 is TGTGCCAGCAGTCCCCGACAGGTGCAGGTCTACGAGCAGTACTTC. It specifies CASSPRQVQVYEQYF.

This clonotype was found a few times. The chain recombines TRBV11-3 with TRBJ2-5, with D maybe TRBD2 (6 bases). Trimming left V 6 bases short and J 0 bases short, with 14 bases between. CDR1 is SGHNT, CDR2 YENEEA, per germline. The CDR3 spans 15 residues. The CDR3 spells CASRAPRGNQETQYF. For the CDR3, the DNA is TGTGCCAGCAGGGCACCACGGGGGAACCAAGAGACCCAGTACTTC.